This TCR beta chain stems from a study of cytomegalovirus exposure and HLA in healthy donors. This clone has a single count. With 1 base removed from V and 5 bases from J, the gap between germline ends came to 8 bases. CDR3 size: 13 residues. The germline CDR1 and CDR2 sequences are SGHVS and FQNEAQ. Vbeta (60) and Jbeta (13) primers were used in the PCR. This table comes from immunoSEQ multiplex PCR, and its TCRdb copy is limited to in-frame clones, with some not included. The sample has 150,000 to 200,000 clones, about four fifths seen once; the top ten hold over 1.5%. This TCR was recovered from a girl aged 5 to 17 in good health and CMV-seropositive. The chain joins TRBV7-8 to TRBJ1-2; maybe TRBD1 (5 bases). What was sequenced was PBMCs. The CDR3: CASSLGGEYGYTF. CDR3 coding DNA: TGTGCCAGCAGCTTAGGGGGGGAGTATGGCTACACCTTC. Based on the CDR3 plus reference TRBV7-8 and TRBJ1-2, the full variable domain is GAGVSQSPRYKVAKRGQDVALRCDPISGHVSLFWYQQALGQGPEFLTYFQNEAQLDKSGLPSDRFFAERPEGSVSTLKIQRTQQEDSAVYLCASSLGGEYGYTFGSGTRLTVV.